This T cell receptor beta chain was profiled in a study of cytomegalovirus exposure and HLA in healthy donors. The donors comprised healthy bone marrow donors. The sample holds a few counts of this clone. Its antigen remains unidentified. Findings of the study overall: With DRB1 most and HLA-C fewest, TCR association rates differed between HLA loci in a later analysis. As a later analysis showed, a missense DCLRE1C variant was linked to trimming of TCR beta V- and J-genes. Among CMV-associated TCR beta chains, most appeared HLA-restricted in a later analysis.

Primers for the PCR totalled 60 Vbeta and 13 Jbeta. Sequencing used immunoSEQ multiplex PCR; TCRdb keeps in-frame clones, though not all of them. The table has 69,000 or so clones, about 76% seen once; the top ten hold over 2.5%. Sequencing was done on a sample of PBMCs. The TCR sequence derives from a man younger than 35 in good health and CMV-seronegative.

CDR3 amino acids: CASSLAATGGYQETQYF. CDR3 nucleotides: TGTGCCAGCAGCTTAGCGGCGACAGGGGGATACCAAGAGACCCAGTACTTC. The chain carries TRBV7-6 and TRBJ2-5, with 9 bases lining up with TRBD1. CDR3 length equals 17 residues. Germline values: CDR1 SGHVS, CDR2 FNYEAQ. After removal of 0 bases from V and 0 bases from J, the junction contained 5 bases not matched to a gene.